One sample yielded the 25 T cell receptor beta chains listed below, sequenced in a study of T cells after yellow fever vaccination. TCRdb reprocessed the 5' RACE reads via MiXCR and lists one record per CDR3 protein. In the table there are 150,000 to 200,000 distinct CDR3 sequences, approximately 6.2% of which are singletons. The material was CD4+ T cells sorted from PBMCs, obtained on the day of the first yellow fever vaccination. These receptors all stem from a young man who received the YFV17D yellow fever vaccine.

This clonotype was seen repeatedly, ten times or more. As DNA, the CDR3 is TGTGCCACCAGCCTGAACAGGGGCCTGAACACCGGGGAGCTGTTTTTT. Encoded protein: CATSLNRGLNTGELFF. J is TRBJ2-2 and V is TRBV15; 7 bases agree with TRBD1. Germline-derived CDR1 and CDR2 are LNHNV and YYDKDF (reference sequence). V shed 5 bases and J 1 base; nucleotides not matched to a gene: 7. The CDR3 spans 16 residues.

There are many counts of this clonotype. The chain uses TRBV4-1 and TRBJ1-4; the D gene is possibly TRBD1 (5 bases). This CDR3 contains 15 residues. V shed 0 bases and J shed 7 bases, with 12 bases lying between them. Germline-derived CDR1 and CDR2 are MGHRA and YSYEKL. The CDR3 sequence: CASSQEWGVGEKLFF. The CDR3 nucleotides read TGCGCCAGCAGCCAAGAATGGGGGGTCGGTGAAAAACTGTTTTTT.

The table lists this clonotype with many counts. The V call is TRBV7-9, the J call TRBJ2-2; 9 bases align to TRBD2. The CDR3 totals 15 residues. Germline lookup yields CDR1 SEHNR and CDR2 FQNEAQ (reference sequence). With V trimmed by 5 bases and J by 1 base, 2 bases remained unmatched. CDR3 in amino acids: CASSRAGGNTGELFF. The CDR3 DNA follows: TGTGCCAGCAGCCGAGCGGGAGGGAACACCGGGGAGCTGTTTTTT.

This clonotype was detected many times. The CDR3 reads CSASLILAGHTQYF. The CDR3 DNA reads as TGCAGTGCTAGCCTGATACTAGCCGGCCATACGCAGTATTTT. The chain employs TRBV20-1 and TRBJ2-3, with D possibly matching TRBD2 (6 bases). The CDR3 extends over 14 amino acids. Germline values: CDR1 DFQATT, CDR2 SNEGSKA (reference sequence). Trimming left V 3 bases short and J 7 bases short, with 17 bases between.

The CDR3 region is CASRARGGAFF. The CDR3 nucleotides are TGTGCCAGCAGGGCCCGGGGCGGCGCTTTCTTT. The V gene is TRBV12-3 or TRBV12-4, the J gene TRBJ1-1, with TRBD1 as a possible D gene (5 bases). V was cut by 6 bases and J by 11 bases, with 13 bases left in between. The CDR3 spans 11 residues.

V gene TRBV10-3 combines with J gene TRBJ1-1, with D unclear. The V gene lost 0 bases and the J gene lost 1 base, with 15 bases spanning the gap. The CDR3 spans 17 residues. CDR1 ENHRY and CDR2 SYGVKD come from the germline V gene. The CDR3, as DNA: TGTGCCATCAGTGAGTCTCGAGACACAAGCCCGAACACTGAAGCTTTCTTT. Translation gives CAISESRDTSPNTEAFF.

This clonotype showed up many times. V and J are TRBV28 and TRBJ1-1; D is undetermined. With 5 bases removed from V and 10 bases from J, the gap between germline ends came to 17 bases. The germline CDR1 and CDR2 sequences are MDHEN and SYDVKM. The CDR3 has 13 amino acids. This CDR3 is CASSPPAFKLAFF. The CDR3, as DNA: TGTGCCAGCAGTCCCCCGGCCTTCAAGCTAGCTTTCTTT. Using reference TRBV28 and TRBJ1-1 for the parts outside the CDR3, the full variable domain is DVKVTQSSRYLVKRTGEKVFLECVQDMDHENMFWYRQDPGLGLRLIYFSYDVKMKEKGDIPEGYSVSREKKERFSLILESASTNQTSMYLCASSPPAFKLAFFGQGTRLTVV.

This clonotype was recorded a few times. The rearrangement joins TRBV5-8 to TRBJ1-6, with D uncertain. Trimming removed 4 bases from V and 7 bases from J, with 12 bases in between. The CDR3 has 14 residues. Germline V CDR1 and CDR2: SGHTS, YDEGEE. CDR3 sequence (DNA): TGTGCCAGCAGCCACGTGTACGGGAATTCACCCCTCCACTTT. Translating it yields CASSHVYGNSPLHF.

V gene TRBV9 combines with J gene TRBJ2-5; no definite D call. CDR3 length: 15 amino acids. In germline, CDR1 is SGDLS, CDR2 YYNGEE. The V end lost 4 bases, the J end lost 5 bases, and 18 bases lay between the germline ends. The CDR3 DNA is TGTGCCAGCAGCAACACCTCTCGCCCCGGGGAGACCCAGTACTTC. Encoded protein: CASSNTSRPGETQYF.

This clonotype appeared many times. This chain connects TRBV12-3 or TRBV12-4 to TRBJ2-2, with D tentatively TRBD1 or TRBD2 (6 bases each). The CDR3 totals 15 residues. V dropped 6 bases and J dropped 4 bases, with 15 bases sitting between them. The chain's CDR3 is CASSRGPRGTGELFF. The CDR3 coding sequence is TGTGCCAGCAGCCGGGGGCCGCGGGGCACCGGGGAGCTGTTTTTT.

This clonotype turned up a few times. V gene TRBV5-1 combines with J gene TRBJ1-2, with 9 bases that match TRBD1. This CDR3 contains 16 residues. V gave up 0 bases and J gave up 8 bases; unmatched junction bases: 11. Germline loops: CDR1 SGHRS, CDR2 YFSETQ. CDR3 coding DNA: TGCGCCAGCAGCTTGGCCCCCGGGACAGGGCTTGAAGGCTACACCTTC. Its translation: CASSLAPGTGLEGYTF.

Many counts were recorded for this clonotype. The chain combines TRBV29-1 with TRBJ1-1, with TRBD1 as a possible D gene (5 bases). Germline CDR1 is SQVTM and CDR2 is ANQGSEA. The CDR3 runs to 12 residues. V was trimmed by 7 bases and J by 6 bases, leaving 15 bases between them. The CDR3 nucleotides are TGCAGCGGCCGGGGCTGGAGGTCTGAAGCTTTCTTT. It codes for CSGRGWRSEAFF.

In this sample, this clonotype turned up many times. V usage is TRBV6-5 and J usage is TRBJ1-2; TRBD1 aligns across 7 bases. Germline CDR1 and CDR2: MNHEY and SVGAGI. J gave up 7 bases and V 7 bases, and 6 bases lay outside the gene matches. The CDR3 is made up of 12 amino acids. CDR3 in DNA: TGTGCCAGCACCAGGGGGTTGGGTGGCTACACCTTC. Translating gives CASTRGLGGYTF.

This clonotype has ten or more counts. V is TRBV7-9 and J is TRBJ1-1; D ambiguous. The V gene's germline CDR1 is SEHNR and CDR2 FQNEAQ (reference sequence). The CDR3 has 13 residues. V lost 1 base and J 5 bases, leaving 8 bases between the germline ends. In DNA, the CDR3 is TGTGCCAGCAGCTTAGTCGGTAGGACTGAAGCTTTCTTT. Its protein is CASSLVGRTEAFF.

The V and J genes are TRBV5-6 and TRBJ1-2, with a possible D match to TRBD1 (5 bases). The CDR3 sequence is 15 residues long. Germline CDR1 SGHDT, CDR2 YYEEEE. The ends were cut back, 0 bases at V and 6 bases at J, with 15 bases in the middle. DNA for the CDR3: TGTGCCAGCAGCTTGGAGGGCCTGCCAGGGCATGGCTACACCTTC. It encodes CASSLEGLPGHGYTF. The variable domain in full, with the rest retrieved from reference TRBV5-6 and TRBJ1-2, is DAGVTQSPTHLIKTRGQQVTLRCSPKSGHDTVSWYQQALGQGPQFIFQYYEEEERQRGNFPDRFSGHQFPNYSSELNVNALLLGDSALYLCASSLEGLPGHGYTFGSGTRLTVV.

This clonotype was seen repeatedly, ten times or more. CDR3 coding DNA: TGTGCCAGCAGTTGGACAGGGGACTATGGCTACACCTTC. It codes for CASSWTGDYGYTF. The V gene is TRBV6-5, the J gene TRBJ1-2; 9 bases align to TRBD1. The CDR3 is made up of 13 amino acids. CDR1 is MNHEY, CDR2 SVGAGI, per germline. Trimming took 4 bases from V and 3 from J; bases not matched to a gene: 0.

This clonotype was seen more than once but under ten times. V is TRBV30 and J is TRBJ2-6; D gene ambiguous. The V and J ends lost 8 bases and 2 bases respectively, with 7 bases between them. The germline gives CDR1 GTSNPN, CDR2 SVGIG (reference sequence). There are 12 residues in the CDR3. CDR3 DNA: TGTGCCATCCAGCCTGGGGCCAACGTCCTGACTTTC. Translating gives CAIQPGANVLTF. Full variable domain (missing parts from reference TRBV30 and TRBJ2-6): SQTIHQWPATLVQPVGSPLSLECTVEGTSNPNLYWYRQAAGRGLQLLFYSVGIGQISSEVPQNLSASRPQDRQFILSSKKLLLSDSGFYLCAIQPGANVLTFGAGSRLTVL.

The chain has TRBV5-1 and TRBJ2-1, with 14 bases that match TRBD2. V gave up 4 bases and J gave up 12 bases; unmatched junction bases: 3. Germline CDR1 SGHRS, CDR2 YFSETQ. This CDR3 spans 13 amino acids. DNA for the CDR3: TGCGCCAGCAGCAGGACTAGCGGGGGGAGGCAGTTCTTC. Protein sequence: CASSRTSGGRQFF.

This chain connects TRBV20-1 to TRBJ1-4, with D possibly TRBD1 on 5 matching bases. The CDR3 covers 15 residues. Trimming pared 6 bases from V and 5 bases from J, leaving 19 bases between. Germline V CDR1 and CDR2: DFQATT, SNEGSKA (reference sequence). The CDR3 nucleotides are TGCAGTGCGACACCTCCGGGACGGAGAAATGAAAAACTGTTTTTT. It yields the protein CSATPPGRRNEKLFF.

This clonotype was counted many times. The chain is built from TRBV5-1 and TRBJ1-6; D not certain. V lost 1 base, J lost 5 bases, and 7 bases lay in between. From germline, CDR1 is SGHRS and CDR2 YFSETQ. CDR3 length: 14 amino acids. The CDR3 is CASSLLRDNSPLHF. The DNA for the CDR3 is TGCGCCAGCAGCTTGCTCAGAGATAATTCACCCCTCCACTTT.

This clonotype was observed many times. The V call is TRBV29-1, the J call TRBJ2-4; D gene ambiguous. The length of the CDR3 is 13 residues. V was clipped by 5 bases and J by 7 bases, with 15 bases between them. The germline gives CDR1 SQVTM, CDR2 ANQGSEA. CDR3 sequence reads: CSVCRTDVNIQYF. CDR3 DNA: TGCAGCGTTTGCCGGACCGACGTGAACATTCAGTACTTC.

This sequence joins TRBV6-2 or TRBV6-3 and TRBJ2-2; TRBD2 aligns across 10 bases. Losses at the gene ends were 2 bases for V and 1 base for J; bases not matched to a gene: 1. CDR1 and CDR2 from the germline V gene are MNHEY and SVGEGT. The CDR3 consists of 16 residues. The CDR3, as DNA: TGTGCCAGCAGTTACGAGCGGGGGGGGAACACCGGGGAGCTGTTTTTT. This translates into CASSYERGGNTGELFF.

The CDR3 protein is CASSPRLSQETQYF. Written as DNA, the CDR3 is TGTGCCAGCAGCCCACGACTATCCCAAGAGACCCAGTACTTC. The chain is built from TRBV7-2 and TRBJ2-5, with TRBD2 as a possible D gene (5 bases). The CDR3 length is 14 residues. With 5 bases removed from V and 1 base from J, the gap between germline ends came to 11 bases. Germline V gene lookup returns CDR1 SGHTA and CDR2 FQGNSA.

This clonotype occurred many times. The rearrangement joins TRBV7-2 to TRBJ2-1; no reliable D call. The V gene's germline CDR1 is SGHTA and CDR2 FQGNSA. This CDR3 spans 14 amino acids. V was shortened by 4 bases and J by 2 bases, with 9 bases between the two germline ends. In DNA form, the CDR3 reads TGTGCCAGCAGCTCTCAGTCGGCCTACAATGAGCAGTTCTTC. Amino acids: CASSSQSAYNEQFF. The full variable domain, with the rest looked up from reference TRBV7-2 and TRBJ2-1, is GAGVSQSPSNKVTEKGKDVELRCDPISGHTALYWYRQSLGQGLEFLIYFQGNSAPDKSGLPSDRFSAERTGGSVSTLTIQRTQQEDSAVYLCASSSQSAYNEQFFGPGTRLTVL.

This clonotype was observed many times. This sequence joins TRBV6-5 and TRBJ2-1; 11 bases map to TRBD2. CDR1 and CDR2 (germline): MNHEY, SVGAGI. The length of the CDR3 is 17 residues. V shed 4 bases and J 7 bases; nucleotides not matched to a gene: 12. CDR3 in amino acids: CASSSPPTSGALNEQFF. The CDR3 bases are TGTGCCAGCAGTTCCCCTCCGACTAGCGGGGCCCTTAATGAGCAGTTCTTC.